The T cell receptor (beta chain) described here comes from a study of blood T cell repertoires in COVID-19. As for the study in general: The cDNA or gDNA used as material had been derived from T cells, B-cell-depleted T cells, or PBMCs.

CDR1 and CDR2 from the germline V gene are GTSNPN and SVGIG (reference sequence). The CDR3 has 16 amino acids. The V segment lost 1 base and the J segment 8 bases; nucleotides outside the gene matches: 10. As handled by the study authors: Amplification of reference gene primers provided the estimated nucleated cell counts. The table came from immunoSEQ multiplex PCR; TCRdb's copy has only in-frame clones and leaves some out. The DNA was the basis for D and trimming; V, J and clone size are from that table. The table has 110,000 to 150,000 clones, 65% to 85% seen once; the top ten hold less than 2%. This clone was seen just once.

The genes are TRBV30 and TRBJ2-1; the match to TRBD2 covers 11 bases. The sample was peripheral blood. The origin of this receptor is a woman in her sixties with acute or convalescent COVID-19. The CDR3 DNA reads TGTGCCTGGAGTGATCGGCTAGCGGGGGGAATGCATGAGCAGTTCTTC. Translation: CAWSDRLAGGMHEQFF.